This T cell receptor (beta chain) was obtained from a study of cytomegalovirus exposure and HLA in healthy donors. Study in general: In a later analysis, it was reported that the roughly 130 validation repertoires had been produced on the same platform as the 600 to 850 repertoires belonging to the first cohort.

The CDR3 runs 13 residues. V was trimmed by 5 bases and J by 3 bases, leaving 10 bases between them. CDR1 is MNHEY and CDR2 is SVGAGI in the germline V gene. The table came from immunoSEQ multiplex PCR; TCRdb's copy has only in-frame clones and leaves some out. Found here are roughly 90,000 clones, 85% of them singletons; the top ten hold about 20%. It was the approximately 120-subject validation cohort, separate from the approximately 700-subject first cohort, to which the donors belonged. The study, taken as a whole, reports: The authors confirmed in vitro that a few CMV-associated chains were specific for CMV antigens.

Regarding this clone: Antigen unknown.

This TCR derives from a man younger than 35 in good health and CMV-seropositive. The sequenced material came from PBMCs. The chain recombines TRBV6-5 with TRBJ1-2; no clear D gene. CDR3 DNA sequence: TGTGCCAGCAGTCCAGACGGGTACTATGGCTACACCTTC. Translated, it gives CASSPDGYYGYTF.